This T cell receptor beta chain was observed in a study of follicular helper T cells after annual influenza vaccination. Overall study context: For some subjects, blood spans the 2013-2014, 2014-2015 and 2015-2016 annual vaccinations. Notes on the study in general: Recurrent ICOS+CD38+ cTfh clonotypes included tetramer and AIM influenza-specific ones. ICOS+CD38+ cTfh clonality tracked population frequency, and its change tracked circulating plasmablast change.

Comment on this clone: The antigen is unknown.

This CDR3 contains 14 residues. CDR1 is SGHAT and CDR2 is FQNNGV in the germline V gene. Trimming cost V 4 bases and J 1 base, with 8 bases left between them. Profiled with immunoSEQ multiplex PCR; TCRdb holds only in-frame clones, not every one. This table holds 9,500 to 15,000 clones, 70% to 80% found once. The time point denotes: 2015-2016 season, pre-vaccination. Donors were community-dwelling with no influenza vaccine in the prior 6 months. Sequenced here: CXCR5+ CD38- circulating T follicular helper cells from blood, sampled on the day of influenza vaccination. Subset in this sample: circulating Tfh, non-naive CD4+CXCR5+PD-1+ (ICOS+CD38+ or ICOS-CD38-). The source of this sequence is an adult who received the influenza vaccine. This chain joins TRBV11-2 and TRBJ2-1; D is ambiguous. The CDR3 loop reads CASSSLRSYNEQFF. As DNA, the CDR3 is TGTGCCAGCAGCTCACTAAGGTCCTACAATGAGCAGTTCTTC.